These 17 T cell receptor beta chains came from one sample sequenced in a study of cytomegalovirus exposure and HLA in healthy donors. Amplification used 60 Vbeta primers and 13 Jbeta primers. Method: immunoSEQ multiplex PCR; TCRdb's copy keeps in-frame clones and lacks some. The profile covers about 94,000 clones, with over 65% appearing a single time and 10% to 13% taken by the ten largest. Sequences were obtained from PBMCs. The receptors come from a human donor in good health.

This chain joins TRBV5-6 and TRBJ2-3; 7 bases are shared with TRBD2. V lost 4 bases and J lost 9; bases outside the gene matches: 14. The CDR3 is made up of 15 amino acids. From germline, CDR1 is SGHDT and CDR2 YYEEEE. In nucleotides, the CDR3 is TGTGCCAGCAGCCAAACTACAGCGGGGTTCGGCACGCAGTATTTT. Translation: CASSQTTAGFGTQYF.

The chain joins TRBV9 to TRBJ2-5, with D possibly TRBD2 on 8 matching bases. V shed 4 bases and J shed 2 bases, with 21 bases lying between them. Germline V gives CDR1 SGDLS, CDR2 YYNGEE. The CDR3 length is 17 residues. The CDR3 spells CASSPGGTAGVQETQYF. The DNA for the CDR3 is TGTGCCAGCAGCCCTGGCGGGACAGCGGGGGTACAAGAGACCCAGTACTTC.

V gene TRBV6-5 combines with J gene TRBJ1-1; TRBD1 matches at 8 bases. Germline V gives CDR1 MNHEY, CDR2 SVGAGI. This CDR3 has 13 residues. J lost 7 bases, V lost 6 bases, and 7 bases had no gene match. Here the CDR3 DNA reads TGTGCCAGCAGCACCGGGACAGGTATTGAAGCTTTCTTT. This sequence encodes CASSTGTGIEAFF.

The J gene is TRBJ1-1, the V gene TRBV12-2. TRBV12-2 has pseudogene status. This CDR3 contains 16 residues. The CDR3 spells CASRPREGTVSSEAFF. CDR3 DNA: TGTGCAAGTCGCCCCCGGGAGGGTACCGTGAGTTCTGAAGCTTTCTTT.

V usage is TRBV18 and J usage is TRBJ2-2, with 8 positions matching TRBD1. Germline V gives CDR1 KGHSH, CDR2 LQKENI. The junction had 15 bases not matched to a gene; V was cut back by 3 bases and J by 0 bases. CDR3 length: 20 amino acids. CDR3 protein: CASSPKRSQGGKTNTGELFF. In DNA, the CDR3 is TGTGCCAGCTCACCGAAACGCTCACAGGGGGGTAAAACGAACACCGGGGAGCTGTTTTTT.

The chain uses TRBV30 and TRBJ1-5; maybe TRBD1 (6 bases). The CDR3 has 13 residues. Germline V gene lookup returns CDR1 GTSNPN and CDR2 SVGIG (reference sequence). The ends were cut back, 3 bases at V and 6 bases at J, with 12 bases in the middle. The CDR3 bases are TGTGCCTGGAGGGAGCCACAGGGTCAGCCCCAGCATTTT. Translation gives CAWREPQGQPQHF.

This chain connects TRBV29-1 to TRBJ1-6; TRBD1 is a possible D gene (5 bases). The CDR3 runs to 13 residues. V lost 6 bases and J 8 bases, leaving 14 bases between the germline ends. Germline CDR1 is SQVTM and CDR2 is ANQGSEA. CDR3 DNA: TGCAGCGTCCAAGGCGGACAAGATTCACCCCTCCACTTT. Protein product: CSVQGGQDSPLHF. The variable domain in full, with the rest retrieved from reference TRBV29-1 and TRBJ1-6, is SAVISQKPSRDICQRGTSLTIQCQVDSQVTMMFWYRQQPGQSLTLIATANQGSEATYESGFVIDKFPISRPNLTFSTLTVSNMSPEDSSIYLCSVQGGQDSPLHFGNGTRLTVT.

The rearrangement joins TRBV6-1 to TRBJ2-2, with 10 bases matching TRBD2. CDR1 and CDR2 (germline): MNHNS, SASEGT. Trimming at V came to 4 bases and at J to 2 bases, leaving 13 bases not matched to a gene. This CDR3 spans 19 amino acids. CDR3 nucleotide sequence: TGTGCCAGCAGTGTTCGATCACGGAGCGGGGGGGCCAACACCGGGGAGCTGTTTTTT. It specifies CASSVRSRSGGANTGELFF.

The chain couples TRBV19 to TRBJ2-2; 8 bases match TRBD1. The CDR3 totals 18 residues. Trimming took 6 bases from V and 4 from J; bases not matched to a gene: 16. Germline CDR1 and CDR2: LNHDA and SQIVND (reference sequence). The CDR3, as DNA: TGTGCCAGTAGGCGGACAGGGAATCCCATCAGTGGCACCGGGGAGCTGTTTTTT. Translating it yields CASRRTGNPISGTGELFF. The complete variable domain, with remaining parts taken from reference TRBV19 and TRBJ2-2, reads DGGITQSPKYLFRKEGQNVTLSCEQNLNHDAMYWYRQDPGQGLRLIYYSQIVNDFQKGDIAEGYSVSREKKESFPLTVTSAQKNPTAFYLCASRRTGNPISGTGELFFGEGSRLTVL.

The chain combines TRBV6-5 with TRBJ2-2; tentatively, D is TRBD2 (5 bases). Trimming left V 8 bases short and J 0 bases short, with 13 bases between. CDR3 size: 15 residues. Germline-derived CDR1 and CDR2 are MNHEY and SVGAGI. The DNA of the CDR3 is TGTGCCAGCGCCCTCGGAGCGGCGAACACCGGGGAGCTGTTTTTT. Protein product: CASALGAANTGELFF.

This rearrangement joins TRBV10-3 to TRBJ2-5; perhaps TRBD1 as D (6 bases). Trimming pared 6 bases from V and 3 bases from J, leaving 17 bases between. Germline loops: CDR1 ENHRY, CDR2 SYGVKD. The CDR3 totals 15 residues. The DNA for the CDR3 is TGTGCCATCAGCCCCGGGACAAGCTTAAAAGAGACCCAGTACTTC. It encodes CAISPGTSLKETQYF.

This clone has only one observation. The rearrangement uses TRBV19 and TRBJ1-2; a weak D match, TRBD1 (5 bases). Germline lookup yields CDR1 LNHDA and CDR2 SQIVND (reference sequence). The ends were cut back, 8 bases at V and 2 bases at J, with 12 bases in the middle. The CDR3 loop spans 13 amino acids. CDR3 sequence: CASRHPGNYGYTF. As DNA, the CDR3 is TGTGCCAGTCGTCACCCAGGGAACTATGGCTACACCTTC.

The chain recombines TRBV6-5 with TRBJ1-1; a weak D match, TRBD1 (5 bases). Trimming took off 6 bases at V and 6 bases at J, with 20 bases between the two ends. The V gene's germline CDR1 is MNHEY and CDR2 SVGAGI. The CDR3 contains 15 residues. This CDR3 is CASSDGGRAGPEAFF. The DNA for the CDR3 is TGTGCCAGCAGCGACGGGGGTAGGGCGGGTCCTGAAGCTTTCTTT.

The V and J genes are TRBV5-1 and TRBJ2-7, with TRBD2 as a possible D gene (7 bases). Trimming shortened V by 2 bases and J by 4 bases, and 13 bases separated the two germline ends. The CDR3 is 14 amino acids. The germline V gene encodes CDR1 SGHRS and CDR2 YFSETQ. The CDR3 is CASSFGRGGYEQYF. CDR3 DNA sequence: TGCGCCAGCAGCTTCGGTAGGGGGGGTTACGAGCAGTACTTC.

DNA for the CDR3: TGTGCCAGCAGCGTCCGGGACAGGGGGACCGGGGAGCTGTTTTTT. As protein: CASSVRDRGTGELFF. The chain is built from TRBV14 and TRBJ2-2; TRBD1 aligns across 11 bases. CDR1 is SGHDN and CDR2 is FVKESK in the germline V gene. The CDR3 loop spans 15 amino acids. V dropped 5 bases and J dropped 5; count of bases not matched to a gene: 4.

The V gene is TRBV6-5, the J gene TRBJ1-5, with 7 bases lining up with TRBD1. V shed 5 bases, J shed 5 bases, and the junction held 3 bases outside the gene matches. Germline V lookup: CDR1 MNHEY, CDR2 SVGAGI. This CDR3 is 13 amino acids long. CDR3 DNA sequence: TGTGCCAGCAGTGTAACAGGGGATCAGCCCCAGCATTTT. The encoded protein is CASSVTGDQPQHF.

The chain recombines TRBV4-3 with TRBJ2-1; 16 bases are a match to TRBD2. V was pared by 1 base and J by 9 bases, with 18 bases of the junction left unmatched. Germline loops: CDR1 LGHNA, CDR2 YSLEER. The CDR3 contains 21 residues. This CDR3 reads CASSQAGGTSGGVGAIGEQFF. The CDR3 DNA is TGCGCCAGCAGCCAAGCTGGCGGGACTAGCGGGGGGGTCGGCGCAATCGGTGAGCAGTTCTTC.